A selection of T cell receptor beta chains follows, all from one sample in a study of cytomegalovirus exposure and HLA in healthy donors. The repertoire was sequenced with immunoSEQ multiplex PCR; TCRdb's copy has only in-frame clones and lacks some. Of about 120,000 clones listed, over 60% are singletons. Material: PBMCs. These receptors were taken from a man aged 18-30 years in good health and CMV-seropositive. The CDR3 runs from the conserved cysteine through the conserved F or W. D genes are given only for firm matches. Clone size, where shown, is once, few, many, or a class for clones that have expanded.

J gene,D gene,clone size,V gene,CDR3 DNA,CDR3 protein
TRBJ2-2,TRBD2,-,TRBV9,TGTGCCAGCAGCGTAGTAGCGGGGGGCCCCACCGGGGAGCTGTTTTTT,CASSVVAGGPTGELFF
TRBJ2-5,-,-,TRBV29-1,TGCAGCGTTGTGGACGGGGTGGAAGAGACCCAGTACTTC,CSVVDGVEETQYF
TRBJ1-2,TRBD1,-,TRBV5-8,TGTGCCAGCAGCGAGGGACAGCTCTATGGCTACACCTTC,CASSEGQLYGYTF
TRBJ1-5,TRBD1,-,TRBV18,TGTGCCAGCTCCGACCGGGACAGGGCGAGGCCCCAGCATTTT,CASSDRDRARPQHF
TRBJ1-4,-,few,TRBV4-2,TGTGCCAGCAGCCAAGATCGGGGGGGTGGGGAAAAACTGTTTTTT,CASSQDRGGGEKLFF
TRBJ1-2,-,-,TRBV10-2,TGCGCCAGCAGTGAGAGGGGAACAGGGCCGTATGGCTACACCTTC,CASSERGTGPYGYTF
TRBJ2-7,-,-,TRBV30,TGCGCCTGGAGCTCCCGTTATAGCTCCTACGAGCAGTACTTC,CAWSSRYSSYEQYF
TRBJ2-3,TRBD1,-,TRBV29-1,TGCAGCGTCGGACAGGGGGCATCAGATACGCAGTATTTT,CSVGQGASDTQYF
TRBJ1-4,TRBD1,few,TRBV5-6,TGTGCCAGCAGCTTAGGGACAGCAAATGAAAAACTGTTTTTT,CASSLGTANEKLFF
TRBJ1-4,-,-,TRBV18,TGTGCCAGCTCACCACCGGCAGGGGCTAACGAAAAACTGTTTTTT,CASSPPAGANEKLFF
TRBJ2-3,-,once,TRBV9,TGTGCCAGCAGCGTAGGCGGCACAGATACGCAGTATTTT,CASSVGGTDTQYF
TRBJ1-1,-,many,TRBV7-9,TGTGCCAGCAGCTTAGCGGGGGGGCACACTGAAGCTTTCTTT,CASSLAGGHTEAFF
TRBJ2-3,TRBD1,-,TRBV10-3,TGTGCCATCAGTGACGGACAGGGGAAGAGTACGCAGTATTTT,CAISDGQGKSTQYF
TRBJ2-2,-,-,TRBV27,TGTGCCAGCAGTTACGGTTCGGGTACCGGGGAGCTGTTTTTT,CASSYGSGTGELFF
TRBJ1-5,-,-,TRBV2,TGTGCCAGCAAGGAGACTCAAATGGGCAATCAGCCCCAGCATTTT,CASKETQMGNQPQHF